The rows below give T cell receptor beta chains drawn from one sample of a study of blood T cells in healthy people across ages. TCRdb passed the 5' RACE reads through MiXCR, listing each CDR3 protein once. The data contain 760,000 or so distinct CDR3 sequences, roughly 25% of them seen just once; the ten biggest clones take up 9.4%. These data were also reused for a study on T cells of mothers and their children.

The sequenced material came from blood. These receptors all stem from a boy younger than 18 in good health. The conserved cysteine and the conserved F or W are not part of the CDR3 here. The order of the fields is J gene, CDR3 length, V gene, CDR3 protein.

J gene: TRBJ2-5
CDR3 length: 11
V gene: TRBV10-3
CDR3 protein: AISESIEETQY

J gene: TRBJ2-1
CDR3 length: 15
V gene: TRBV7-2
CDR3 protein: ASSLEFQRGSYNEQF

J gene: TRBJ2-3
CDR3 length: 15
V gene: TRBV29-1
CDR3 protein: SVGSGTGFPSTDTQY

J gene: TRBJ1-1
CDR3 length: 12
V gene: TRBV7-9
CDR3 protein: ASSSTGMNTEAF

J gene: TRBJ2-7
CDR3 length: 13
V gene: TRBV29-1
CDR3 protein: SVEGQTSGTYEQY

J gene: TRBJ2-7
CDR3 length: 10
V gene: TRBV29-1
CDR3 protein: SVLTRGGEQY

J gene: TRBJ1-2
CDR3 length: 10
V gene: TRBV29-1
CDR3 protein: SVARTGYGYT

J gene: .
CDR3 length: 8
V gene: TRBV29-1
CDR3 protein: SAGEIEQF

J gene: TRBJ2-2
CDR3 length: 15
V gene: TRBV28
CDR3 protein: ASSLPGQGARTGELF

J gene: TRBJ2-2
CDR3 length: 12
V gene: TRBV29-1
CDR3 protein: SVPGTTNTGELF

J gene: TRBJ2-5
CDR3 length: 15
V gene: TRBV20-1
CDR3 protein: SARDRLAGGYKETQY

J gene: TRBJ1-2
CDR3 length: 11
V gene: TRBV28
CDR3 protein: ASSTNWSYGYT

J gene: TRBJ2-3
CDR3 length: 14
V gene: TRBV7-6
CDR3 protein: ASSSKTGDPTDTQY

J gene: TRBJ2-5
CDR3 length: 13
V gene: TRBV12-3/TRBV12-4
CDR3 protein: ASSFEENVQETQY

J gene: TRBJ1-2
CDR3 length: 14
V gene: TRBV12-3/TRBV12-4
CDR3 protein: ASSNPGGGSYYGYT

J gene: .
CDR3 length: 11
V gene: TRBV29-1
CDR3 protein: SVRTGTSYEQY

J gene: TRBJ2-1
CDR3 length: 12
V gene: TRBV12-3/TRBV12-4
CDR3 protein: ASSSPTSANEQF

J gene: .
CDR3 length: 12
V gene: TRBV9
CDR3 protein: ASSVADSTYEQY

J gene: TRBJ2-7
CDR3 length: 14
V gene: TRBV7-2
CDR3 protein: ASSLGIGEVWYEQY

J gene: TRBJ2-5
CDR3 length: 12
V gene: TRBV12-3/TRBV12-4
CDR3 protein: ASSPTANVETQY

J gene: TRBJ2-2
CDR3 length: 13
V gene: TRBV25-1
CDR3 protein: ASSVMGIGTGELF

J gene: TRBJ1-2
CDR3 length: 14
V gene: TRBV6-6
CDR3 protein: ASSYVMKDRGQGYT

J gene: TRBJ1-2
CDR3 length: 13
V gene: TRBV5-1
CDR3 protein: TSSRGTGVADGYT

J gene: .
CDR3 length: 11
V gene: TRBV29-1
CDR3 protein: SARTEPLETQY

J gene: TRBJ2-5
CDR3 length: 11
V gene: TRBV12-3/TRBV12-4
CDR3 protein: ASSFLGMEAQY

J gene: TRBJ2-1
CDR3 length: 13
V gene: TRBV7-9
CDR3 protein: ASHPGVLTYNEQF

J gene: TRBJ2-1
CDR3 length: 12
V gene: TRBV5-4
CDR3 protein: ASSLAESVNEQF

J gene: TRBJ2-1
CDR3 length: 12
V gene: TRBV29-1
CDR3 protein: SVEGQGPYNEQF

J gene: .
CDR3 length: 12
V gene: TRBV7-2
CDR3 protein: ASSFSGDSYEQY

J gene: TRBJ2-5
CDR3 length: 10
V gene: TRBV29-1
CDR3 protein: SASGNQETQY

J gene: TRBJ1-1
CDR3 length: 14
V gene: TRBV10-2
CDR3 protein: ASSESNGWGHTEAF

J gene: TRBJ2-3
CDR3 length: 11
V gene: TRBV10-2
CDR3 protein: ASSEGREDTQY

J gene: TRBJ2-1
CDR3 length: 12
V gene: TRBV12-5
CDR3 protein: ASGLGSSYNEQF

J gene: TRBJ1-4
CDR3 length: 12
V gene: TRBV7-9
CDR3 protein: ASTPGTDNEKLF

J gene: TRBJ1-2
CDR3 length: 13
V gene: TRBV6-2/TRBV6-3
CDR3 protein: ASSTGGLQAYGYT

J gene: TRBJ1-1
CDR3 length: 12
V gene: TRBV5-1
CDR3 protein: ASSLAVLGREAF

J gene: TRBJ2-1
CDR3 length: 13
V gene: TRBV19
CDR3 protein: ASSHSGGMYNEQF

J gene: TRBJ1-1
CDR3 length: 14
V gene: TRBV4-1
CDR3 protein: ASSQDPGSFPTEAF

J gene: TRBJ1-2
CDR3 length: 15
V gene: TRBV7-9
CDR3 protein: ASSSMSTGTGPYGYT

J gene: .
CDR3 length: 8
V gene: TRBV12-5
CDR3 protein: ASGLNEQF